This entry concerns a single T cell receptor beta chain. This record belongs to a study of blood T cells in healthy people across ages. The CDR3 runs 19 residues. V was pared by 5 bases and J by 1 base, with 26 bases between. Germline values: CDR1 MNHEY, CDR2 SMNVEV (reference sequence). Sample-barcoded 5' priming and a J-beta primer mix drove a second PCR of about 6 to 12 cycles. TCRdb redid the calling of the 5' RACE reads with MiXCR, one entry per CDR3 protein. The sample includes approximately 1.5 million distinct CDR3 sequences, approximately 43% of them seen just once. This chain uses TRBV27 with TRBJ1-1; the D gene is possibly TRBD1 (5 bases). The receptor comes from a woman aged 18-29 years in good health. Material for sequencing was blood. The CDR3 DNA is TGTGCCAGCAGTCCCTTTGGGCCGGCATGGGGGGGTTCGAACACTGAAGCTTTCTTT. The encoded protein is CASSPFGPAWGGSNTEAFF.